The present T cell receptor (beta chain) was sequenced within a study of T cells in Graves' hyperthyroidism and ophthalmopathy. This clonotype has at least ten counts. The CDR3 is 18 amino acids. CDR1 and CDR2 from the germline V gene are SGHRS and YFSETQ. V was clipped by 4 bases and J by 8 bases; unmatched bases: 21. The investigators amplified TCR beta CDR3 regions from RNA transcripts. The primer set for the first-round RT-PCR of the TCR CDR3 was HTBI. Using its own MiXCR run on the multiplex PCR reads, TCRdb lists one record per CDR3 protein. The sample holds 280,000 or so distinct CDR3 sequences, about 16% seen once.

The sequenced material came from blood. The clonotype originates from a woman in her 50s with Graves' hyperthyroidism that later progressed to Graves' ophthalmopathy. The chain has TRBV5-1 and TRBJ2-1; 7 nucleotides align to TRBD1. In DNA form, the CDR3 reads TGCGCCAGCAGCCAACAGGGGCAGTGGCGGGTCCCTTACGATGAGCAGTTCTTC. Translation: CASSQQGQWRVPYDEQFF.